Sequencing of this TCR beta chain was carried out in a study of radiotherapy plus CTLA-4 blockade in lung cancer. Whole-study context: Among patients, more than 15% showed objective responses, and about 30% had disease control. Notes on the study in general: In blood, tumor-derived TCR clones expanded after radiotherapy plus ipilimumab.

Produced via immunoSEQ multiplex PCR; TCRdb's table is partial and in-frame only. The data show approximately 14,000 clones, with 70% to 85% seen just once and about half held by the top ten. Details on this clone: What it binds is not known.

The receptor's source is a human donor with non-small cell lung cancer whose response to radiotherapy plus ipilimumab could not be evaluated. The sequences come from peripheral blood, collected from a patient treated with radiotherapy plus ipilimumab.

CDR3 protein: CATSRDSNTGVGNQPQHF. Here the CDR3 DNA reads TGTGCCACCAGCAGAGACTCGAATACAGGGGTCGGCAATCAGCCCCAGCATTTT. The chain combines TRBV15 with TRBJ1-5; 7 bases are a match to TRBD1. In germline, CDR1 is LNHNV, CDR2 YYDKDF (reference sequence). This CDR3 has 18 amino acids. V lost 0 bases and J lost 2; bases outside the gene matches: 10.